The clone carrying this T cell receptor beta chain is medium-sized within its sample. Antigen unknown. The germline gives CDR1 SGHTA, CDR2 FQGNSA. The CDR3 loop spans 13 amino acids. V was trimmed by 2 bases and J by 3 bases, leaving 7 bases between them. This table comes from immunoSEQ multiplex PCR, and its TCRdb copy is limited to in-frame clones, with some not included. The sample has approximately 30,000 clones; around 79% are singletons. Antigen-specific CD4+ T cells were first expanded with viral peptide pools by the ViraFEST assay and only then sequenced. Culture lasted 10 days before CD4+ T cell isolation. Vaccine administered to participants consisted of two doses of either BNT162b2 or mRNA-1273. The data stem from a study of vaccination effects on CD4 cells after COVID-19.

The chain combines TRBV7-2 with TRBJ1-2; D ambiguous. The clonotype was recovered from a human donor who received a COVID-19 vaccine. This specimen was CD4+ T cells from PBMCs cultured with HCoV-NL63 spike peptides, taken after COVID-19 vaccination. In DNA, the CDR3 is TGTGCCAGCAGCTTATACATGGACTATGGCTACACCTTC. Its protein is CASSLYMDYGYTF.